Listed below are T cell receptor beta chains from one sample, sequenced in a study of a mutant IDH1 vaccine in newly diagnosed glioma. The protocol was immunoSEQ multiplex PCR, while the TCRdb copy is restricted to in-frame clones and leaves out a portion. The sample has approximately 40,000 clones; roughly 89% are singletons. For these receptors, no antigen is known. The sequencing here drew on PBMCs, taken from a glioma patient whose treatment included an IDH1 peptide vaccine. Every receptor here comes from a man in his forties with glioma. CDR3s include the opening cysteine and the closing phenylalanine or tryptophan. The D gene is left open where the match is weak. Clone size, where shown, is once, few, many, or a class for clones that have expanded.

j_call	d_call	clone_size	cdr3_length	v_call	cdr3_aa	cdr3_nt
TRBJ2-2	.	.	17	TRBV13	CASSPTGRDPRTGELFF	TGTGCCAGCAGCCCCACCGGGCGGGACCCGAGGACCGGGGAGCTGTTTTTT
TRBJ2-7	TRBD2	.	14	TRBV6-4	CASKPGGLPYEQYF	TGTGCCAGCAAACCGGGGGGACTCCCTTACGAGCAGTACTTC
TRBJ2-7	.	.	11	TRBV20-1	CSAAPGYEQYF	TGCAGTGCTGCCCCGGGCTACGAGCAGTACTTC
TRBJ2-2	.	.	14	TRBV7-3	CASRPTRTTGELFF	TGTGCCAGCAGACCCACAAGAACTACCGGGGAGCTGTTTTTT
TRBJ2-1	TRBD1	once	14	TRBV7-9	CASSLGTGSRREFF	TGTGCCAGCAGCCTCGGGACAGGGAGCCGTAGGGAATTCTTC
TRBJ2-7	TRBD1	.	16	TRBV9	CASSVEGTGGSYEQYF	TGTGCCAGCAGCGTAGAGGGGACAGGGGGCTCCTACGAGCAGTACTTC
TRBJ1-1	TRBD1	.	13	TRBV11-2	CASSVLQGPGAFF	TGTGCCAGCAGCGTACTACAGGGGCCCGGAGCTTTCTTT
TRBJ2-3	.	.	13	TRBV7-3	CASSSDKAGTQYF	TGTGCCAGCAGCTCCGACAAGGCAGGGACGCAGTATTTT
TRBJ1-5	.	.	15	TRBV18	CASSPVQGANQPQHF	TGTGCCAGCTCACCAGTACAGGGAGCAAATCAGCCCCAGCATTTT
TRBJ1-2	TRBD1	.	14	TRBV6-4	CASSETTGSYGYTF	TGTGCCAGCAGTGAGACGACAGGGAGCTATGGCTACACCTTC
TRBJ1-2	TRBD1	.	12	TRBV2	CASSEGGTVHTF	TGTGCCAGCAGTGAAGGGGGGACAGTCCACACCTTC
TRBJ2-5	.	.	13	TRBV7-9	CASSLALKETQYF	TGTGCCAGCAGCTTAGCACTGAAAGAGACCCAGTACTTC
TRBJ2-3	.	.	15	TRBV7-2	CASSYPDPSTDTQYF	TGTGCCAGCAGCTACCCAGACCCTAGCACAGATACGCAGTATTTT
TRBJ2-3	TRBD2	.	13	TRBV29-1	CSVRAGSTDTQYF	TGCAGCGTCCGAGCGGGAAGCACAGATACGCAGTATTTT
TRBJ2-7	.	.	11	TRBV18	CASSGRGEQYF	TGTGCCAGCTCCGGACGGGGCGAGCAGTACTTC
TRBJ2-7	.	once	14	TRBV27	CASSPGHATYEQYF	TGTGCCAGCAGTCCGGGACATGCGACATACGAGCAGTACTTC
TRBJ1-2	.	few	12	TRBV19	CASTPQGQGYTF	TGTGCCAGTACCCCCCAGGGTCAAGGCTACACCTTC
TRBJ2-4	.	.	12	TRBV25-1	CASIGGSDIQYF	TGTGCCAGCATTGGGGGGAGTGACATTCAGTACTTC
TRBJ2-5	TRBD1	.	16	TRBV5-1	CASSLGGTGGQETQYF	TGCGCCAGCAGCTTGGGGGGGACAGGGGGACAAGAGACCCAGTACTTC
TRBJ2-6	TRBD1	.	20	TRBV9	CASSPRPVQGTSSGANVLTF	TGTGCCAGCAGCCCCAGACCCGTACAGGGGACCTCCTCTGGGGCCAACGTCCTGACTTTC
TRBJ2-3	.	.	12	TRBV6-5	CASARSTDTQYF	TGTGCCAGCGCTCGCAGCACAGATACGCAGTATTTT
TRBJ2-3	.	.	13	TRBV19	CASSIQGSDTQYF	TGTGCCAGTAGTATACAGGGTTCAGATACGCAGTATTTT
TRBJ2-7	.	.	12	TRBV11-2	CASSPREYEQYF	TGTGCCAGCAGCCCCCGGGAGTACGAGCAGTACTTC
TRBJ1-1	.	.	15	TRBV5-8	CASYPGRQVWTEAFF	TGTGCCAGCTATCCAGGGCGTCAAGTATGGACTGAAGCTTTCTTT
TRBJ2-7	.	few	14	TRBV4-1	CASSQDRSTYEQYF	TGCGCCAGCAGCCAAGACCGGTCAACCTACGAGCAGTACTTC
TRBJ2-7	TRBD1	.	14	TRBV14	CASSQQDRPYEQYF	TGTGCCAGCAGCCAACAGGACAGGCCCTACGAGCAGTACTTC
TRBJ1-1	.	few	13	TRBV25-1	CATRDRLNTEAFF	TGTGCCACCCGTGACCGATTGAACACTGAAGCTTTCTTT
TRBJ1-1	TRBD1	.	13	TRBV2	CASGTGWRTEAFF	TGTGCCAGCGGGACAGGGTGGAGAACTGAAGCTTTCTTT
TRBJ2-7	TRBD2	.	15	TRBV13	CASSPRDYMPYEQYF	TGTGCCAGCAGCCCCAGGGACTATATGCCCTACGAGCAGTACTTC
TRBJ1-1	.	few	14	TRBV7-9	CASSLEGTNTEAFF	TGTGCCAGCAGCTTAGAAGGGACCAACACTGAAGCTTTCTTT
TRBJ1-1	.	few	13	TRBV10-2	CASSEQGWTEAFF	TGCGCCAGCAGTGAGCAGGGTTGGACTGAAGCTTTCTTT
TRBJ2-5	TRBD2	.	16	TRBV7-8	CASSTLAGGGRETQYF	TGTGCCAGCAGCACTCTAGCGGGAGGGGGGAGGGAGACCCAGTACTTC
TRBJ1-2	.	.	13	TRBV7-9	CASNKGQNYGYTF	TGTGCCAGCAACAAGGGGCAGAACTATGGCTACACCTTC
TRBJ1-1	.	once	17	TRBV19	CASSLLGGQPGGTEAFF	TGTGCCAGTAGCCTATTGGGGGGCCAGCCCGGTGGGACTGAAGCTTTCTTT
TRBJ2-7	TRBD1	once	13	TRBV28	CAIYQGVPNEQYF	TGTGCCATCTATCAGGGGGTCCCTAACGAGCAGTACTTC
TRBJ2-7	.	.	12	TRBV28	CASRQTRDEQYF	TGTGCCAGCAGACAGACTAGGGACGAGCAGTACTTC
TRBJ2-2	TRBD2	.	15	TRBV19	CASSIIGGRTGELFF	TGTGCCAGTAGTATAATTGGCGGGAGAACCGGGGAGCTGTTTTTT
TRBJ2-7	.	.	14	TRBV15	CATSRAQGNYEQYF	TGTGCCACCAGCAGGGCCCAGGGTAATTACGAGCAGTACTTC
TRBJ2-3	TRBD2	.	17	TRBV27	CASSLTLAGFSTDTQYF	TGTGCCAGCAGTTTAACTCTAGCGGGCTTCAGCACAGATACGCAGTATTTT
TRBJ1-1	.	.	15	TRBV5-5	CASSFQVGGHTEAFF	TGTGCCAGCAGCTTTCAGGTCGGGGGGCACACTGAAGCTTTCTTT
TRBJ1-2	TRBD1	.	17	TRBV4-1	CASSQQQGQGANYGYTF	TGCGCCAGCAGCCAACAACAAGGACAGGGGGCGAACTATGGCTACACCTTC
TRBJ1-5	.	.	17	TRBV7-9	CASSLEGTRASNQPQHF	TGTGCCAGCAGCTTAGAAGGGACCCGCGCGAGCAATCAGCCCCAGCATTTT
TRBJ2-7	.	.	13	TRBV5-1	CASSLTSTHEQYF	TGCGCCAGCAGCCTGACTAGTACTCACGAGCAGTACTTC
TRBJ2-2	.	.	14	TRBV6-1	CASRRRGGIGELFF	TGTGCCAGCAGGCGGCGGGGTGGGATCGGGGAGCTGTTTTTT
TRBJ2-3	.	once	15	TRBV6-5	CASSLAEGSTDTQYF	TGTGCCAGCAGTTTAGCGGAGGGGAGCACAGATACGCAGTATTTT
TRBJ2-7	TRBD2	.	14	TRBV18	CASSPPGLPTRQYF	TGTGCCAGCTCACCACCGGGACTACCTACGAGGCAGTACTTC
TRBJ2-5	.	.	13	TRBV9	CASAARFQETQYF	TGTGCCAGCGCCGCGCGATTCCAAGAGACCCAGTACTTC
TRBJ2-1	TRBD1	few	14	TRBV27	CASSRDRHYNEQFF	TGTGCCAGCAGTCGGGACAGACACTACAATGAGCAGTTCTTC
TRBJ2-1	TRBD2	.	15	TRBV4-1	CASSLGLSTWSEQFF	TGCGCCAGCAGCCTGGGACTATCAACGTGGAGTGAGCAGTTCTTC
TRBJ2-1	TRBD1	.	16	TRBV7-9	CASSLARQGAYNEQFF	TGTGCCAGCAGCTTAGCGCGACAGGGGGCTTACAATGAGCAGTTCTTC
TRBJ1-5	TRBD1	few	13	TRBV7-2	CASSVQGRQPQHF	TGTGCCAGCAGCGTACAGGGGCGTCAGCCCCAGCATTTT
TRBJ2-1	.	.	14	TRBV5-1	CASSHGVAVNEQFF	TGCGCCAGCAGCCACGGGGTAGCGGTAAATGAGCAGTTCTTC
TRBJ1-2	TRBD1	.	16	TRBV15	CATSSSGDRGRYGYTF	TGTGCCACCAGCAGCTCGGGGGACAGGGGGCGCTATGGCTACACCTTC
TRBJ2-4	.	.	12	TRBV6-6	CASSRKTDIQYF	TGTGCCAGCAGCCGCAAAACGGACATTCAGTACTTC
TRBJ1-1	.	.	14	TRBV5-1	CASSFGMANTEAFF	TGCGCCAGCAGCTTCGGTATGGCGAACACTGAAGCTTTCTTT
TRBJ2-1	.	.	13	TRBV6-6	CASISDSRDEQFF	TGTGCCAGCATTAGTGACAGTCGCGATGAGCAGTTCTTC
TRBJ1-2	.	.	13	TRBV10-3	CAISESGERGYTF	TGTGCCATCAGTGAGTCAGGGGAGAGGGGCTACACCTTC